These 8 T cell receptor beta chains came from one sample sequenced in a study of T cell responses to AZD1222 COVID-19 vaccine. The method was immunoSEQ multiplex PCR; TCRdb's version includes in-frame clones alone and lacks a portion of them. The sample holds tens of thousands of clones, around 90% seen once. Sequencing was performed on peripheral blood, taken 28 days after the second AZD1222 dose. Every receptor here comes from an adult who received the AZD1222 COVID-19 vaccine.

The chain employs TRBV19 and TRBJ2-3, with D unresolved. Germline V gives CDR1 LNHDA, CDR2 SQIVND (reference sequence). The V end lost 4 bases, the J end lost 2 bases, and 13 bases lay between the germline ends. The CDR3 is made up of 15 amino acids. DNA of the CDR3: TGTGCCAGTAGTACCCTCGACCAATACACAGATACGCAGTATTTT. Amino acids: CASSTLDQYTDTQYF. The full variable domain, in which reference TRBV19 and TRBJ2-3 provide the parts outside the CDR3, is DGGITQSPKYLFRKEGQNVTLSCEQNLNHDAMYWYRQDPGQGLRLIYYSQIVNDFQKGDIAEGYSVSREKKESFPLTVTSAQKNPTAFYLCASSTLDQYTDTQYFGPGTRLTVL.

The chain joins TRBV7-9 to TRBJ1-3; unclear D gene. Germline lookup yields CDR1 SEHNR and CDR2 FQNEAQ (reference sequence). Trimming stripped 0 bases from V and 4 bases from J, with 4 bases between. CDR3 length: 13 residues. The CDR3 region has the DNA TGTGCCAGCAGCTTAGCGGGCGGAAACACCATATATTTT. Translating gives CASSLAGGNTIYF.

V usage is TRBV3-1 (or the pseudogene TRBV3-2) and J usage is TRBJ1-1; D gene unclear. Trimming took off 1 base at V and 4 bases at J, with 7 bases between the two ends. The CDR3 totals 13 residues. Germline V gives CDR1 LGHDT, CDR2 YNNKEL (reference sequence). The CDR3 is CASSQGRGTEAFF. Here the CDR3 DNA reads TGTGCCAGCAGCCAAGGGAGAGGCACTGAAGCTTTCTTT.

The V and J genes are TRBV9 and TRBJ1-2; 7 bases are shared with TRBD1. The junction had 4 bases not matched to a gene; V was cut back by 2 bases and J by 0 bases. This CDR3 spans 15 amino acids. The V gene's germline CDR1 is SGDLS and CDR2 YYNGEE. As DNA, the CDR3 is TGTGCCAGCAGCGTTAGGGACAGTTCTAACTATGGCTACACCTTC. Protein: CASSVRDSSNYGYTF.

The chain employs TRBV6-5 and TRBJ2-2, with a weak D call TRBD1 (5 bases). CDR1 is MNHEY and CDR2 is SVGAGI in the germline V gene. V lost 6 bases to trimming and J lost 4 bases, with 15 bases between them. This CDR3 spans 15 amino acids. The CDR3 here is CASRTGPVGTGELFF. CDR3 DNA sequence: TGTGCCAGCAGAACAGGTCCCGTGGGCACCGGGGAGCTGTTTTTT.

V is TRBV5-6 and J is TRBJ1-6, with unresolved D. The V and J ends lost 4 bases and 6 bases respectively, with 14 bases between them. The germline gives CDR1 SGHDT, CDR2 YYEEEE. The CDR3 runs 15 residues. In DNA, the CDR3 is TGTGCCAGCAGCCCTCCACCCGGTAGTAATTCACCCCTCCACTTT. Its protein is CASSPPPGSNSPLHF.

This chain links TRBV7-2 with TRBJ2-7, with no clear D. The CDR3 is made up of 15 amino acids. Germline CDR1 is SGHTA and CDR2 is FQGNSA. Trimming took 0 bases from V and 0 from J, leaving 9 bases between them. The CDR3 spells CASSLAGTSSYEQYF. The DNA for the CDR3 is TGTGCCAGCAGCTTAGCTGGTACGAGCTCCTACGAGCAGTACTTC.

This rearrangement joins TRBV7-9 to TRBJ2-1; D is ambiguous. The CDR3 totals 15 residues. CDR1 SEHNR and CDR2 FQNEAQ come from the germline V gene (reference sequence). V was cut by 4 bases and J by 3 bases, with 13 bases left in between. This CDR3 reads CASSSIDPNYNEQFF. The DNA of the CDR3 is TGTGCCAGCAGCTCTATAGACCCTAACTACAATGAGCAGTTCTTC.